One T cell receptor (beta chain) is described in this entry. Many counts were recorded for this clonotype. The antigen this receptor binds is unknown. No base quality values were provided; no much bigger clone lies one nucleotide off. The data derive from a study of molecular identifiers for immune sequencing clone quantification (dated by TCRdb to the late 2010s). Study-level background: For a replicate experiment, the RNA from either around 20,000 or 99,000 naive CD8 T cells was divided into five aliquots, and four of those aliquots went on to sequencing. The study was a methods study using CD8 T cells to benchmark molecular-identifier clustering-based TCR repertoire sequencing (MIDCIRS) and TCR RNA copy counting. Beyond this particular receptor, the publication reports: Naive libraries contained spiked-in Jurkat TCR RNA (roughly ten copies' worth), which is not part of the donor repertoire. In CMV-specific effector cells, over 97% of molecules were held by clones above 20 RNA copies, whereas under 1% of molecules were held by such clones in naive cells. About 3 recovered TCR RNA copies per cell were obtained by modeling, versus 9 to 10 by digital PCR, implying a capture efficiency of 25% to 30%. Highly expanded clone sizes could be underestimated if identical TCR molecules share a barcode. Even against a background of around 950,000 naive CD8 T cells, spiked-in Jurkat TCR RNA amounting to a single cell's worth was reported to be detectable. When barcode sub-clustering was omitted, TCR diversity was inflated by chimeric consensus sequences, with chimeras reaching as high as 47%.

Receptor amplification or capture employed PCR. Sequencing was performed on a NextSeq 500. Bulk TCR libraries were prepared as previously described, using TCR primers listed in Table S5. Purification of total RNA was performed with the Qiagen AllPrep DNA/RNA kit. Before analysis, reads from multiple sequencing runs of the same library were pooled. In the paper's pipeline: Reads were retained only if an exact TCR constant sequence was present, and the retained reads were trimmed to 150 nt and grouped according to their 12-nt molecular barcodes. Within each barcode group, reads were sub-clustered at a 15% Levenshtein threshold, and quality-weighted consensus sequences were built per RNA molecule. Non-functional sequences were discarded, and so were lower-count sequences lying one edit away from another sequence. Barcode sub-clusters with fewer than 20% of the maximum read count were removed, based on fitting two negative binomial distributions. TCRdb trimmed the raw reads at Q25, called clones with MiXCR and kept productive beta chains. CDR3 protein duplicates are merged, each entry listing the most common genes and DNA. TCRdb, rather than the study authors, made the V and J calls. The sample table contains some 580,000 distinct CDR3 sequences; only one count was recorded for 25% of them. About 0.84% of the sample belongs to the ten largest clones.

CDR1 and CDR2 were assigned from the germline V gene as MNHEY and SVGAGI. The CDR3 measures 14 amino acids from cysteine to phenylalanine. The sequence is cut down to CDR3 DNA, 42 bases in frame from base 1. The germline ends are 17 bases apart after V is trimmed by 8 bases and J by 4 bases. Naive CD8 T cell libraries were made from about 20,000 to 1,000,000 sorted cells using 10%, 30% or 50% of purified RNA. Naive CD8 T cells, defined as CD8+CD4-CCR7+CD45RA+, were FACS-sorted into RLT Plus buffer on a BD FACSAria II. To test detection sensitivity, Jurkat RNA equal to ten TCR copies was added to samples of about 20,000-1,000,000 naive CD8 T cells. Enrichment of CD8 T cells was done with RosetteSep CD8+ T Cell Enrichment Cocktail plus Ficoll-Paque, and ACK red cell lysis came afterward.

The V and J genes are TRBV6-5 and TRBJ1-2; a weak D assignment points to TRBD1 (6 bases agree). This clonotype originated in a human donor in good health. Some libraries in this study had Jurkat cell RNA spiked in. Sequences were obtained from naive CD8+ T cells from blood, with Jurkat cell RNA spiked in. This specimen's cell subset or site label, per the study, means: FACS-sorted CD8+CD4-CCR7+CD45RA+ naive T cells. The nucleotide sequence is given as TGTGCCAGCTATCCCAGTTTGGACAGCTATGGCTACACCTTC. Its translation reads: CASYPSLDSYGYTF.